This is a list of T cell receptor beta chains from one sample in a study of technical replicates of blood from a handful of donors. Only in-frame clones appear in the TCRdb table, and some are missing; sequencing was by immunoSEQ multiplex PCR. The sample has roughly 100,000 clones; 85% to 95% are singletons. The sequenced sample was T cells isolated from PBMCs. These receptors were collected from a human donor in good health. Each CDR3 is given with its conserved first and last residue. The order of the fields is J gene, V gene, D gene, clone size, CDR3 protein, CDR3 DNA. The D gene is left open where the match is weak. The size entry is marked missing in some rows and otherwise reads once, few, many or a size class.

>TRBJ1-1|TRBV30|TRBD1|NA
CAWRKGQANTEAFF
TGTGCCTGGAGAAAGGGACAGGCCAACACTGAAGCTTTCTTT
>TRBJ2-1|TRBV4-1|NA|once
CASSQEGGWSEGVGNEQFF
TGCGCCAGCAGCCAAGAAGGTGGATGGAGTGAGGGAGTCGGCAATGAGCAGTTCTTC
>TRBJ1-4|TRBV6-1|TRBD1|NA
CASSELGTGPEKLFF
TGTGCCAGCAGTGAACTCGGGACAGGGCCTGAAAAACTGTTTTTT
>TRBJ1-1|TRBV5-1|TRBD1|NA
CASSPRTGWDTEAFF
TGCGCCAGCAGCCCGAGGACAGGGTGGGACACTGAAGCTTTCTTT
>TRBJ1-3|TRBV30|TRBD1|NA
CAWSVRGTGGNTIYF
TGTGCCTGGAGTGTACGAGGGACAGGTGGAAACACCATATATTTT
>TRBJ2-5|TRBV19|NA|NA
CASSRNGQETQYF
TGTGCCAGTAGTCGCAACGGTCAAGAGACCCAGTACTTC
>TRBJ2-6|TRBV2|NA|NA
CASSSGEGANVLTF
TGTGCCAGCAGTTCAGGGGAAGGGGCCAACGTCCTGACTTTC
>TRBJ1-5|TRBV30|NA|NA
CAWSGQSNQPQHF
TGTGCCTGGTCAGGTCAGAGCAATCAGCCCCAGCATTTT
>TRBJ2-1|TRBV29-1|NA|NA
CSVAPGHRSNEQFF
TGCAGCGTTGCCCCGGGACACAGAAGTAATGAGCAGTTCTTC
>TRBJ1-1|TRBV6-5|NA|NA
CASRRQTEAFF
TGTGCCAGCCGGAGACAGACTGAAGCTTTCTTT
>TRBJ2-2|TRBV28|TRBD2|few
CASSHPGLAGVDTGELFF
TGTGCCAGCAGTCATCCGGGACTAGCGGGAGTTGACACCGGGGAGCTGTTTTTT
>TRBJ2-1|TRBV28|NA|NA
CASSRSIGVYNEQFF
TGTGCCAGCAGTCGATCAATAGGGGTGTACAATGAGCAGTTCTTC
>TRBJ2-1|TRBV2|TRBD1|NA
CASSRDSLEQFF
TGTGCCAGCAGCAGGGACAGCCTGGAGCAGTTCTTC
>TRBJ2-1|TRBV19|TRBD2|NA
CASFSGRAPNEQFF
TGTGCCAGCTTTAGCGGGAGGGCTCCTAATGAGCAGTTCTTC
>TRBJ2-2|TRBV7-3|TRBD2|few
CASSSRLAENTGELFF
TGTGCCAGCAGCTCCCGGCTAGCGGAAAACACCGGGGAGCTGTTTTTT
>TRBJ2-5|TRBV10-1|NA|NA
CASSESISSQETQYF
TGCGCCAGCAGTGAGTCGATTAGCAGCCAAGAGACCCAGTACTTC
>TRBJ2-1|TRBV19|TRBD2|NA
CASSIRTSGNNEQFF
TGTGCCAGTAGTATTCGGACTAGCGGAAACAATGAGCAGTTCTTC
>TRBJ2-2|TRBV10-3|TRBD1|NA
CAIRKGQGDGELFF
TGTGCCATCCGTAAGGGACAGGGGGACGGGGAGCTGTTTTTT
>TRBJ2-2|TRBV11-2|TRBD2|NA
CASSLVASGSNGELFF
TGTGCCAGCAGCTTAGTGGCTAGCGGGAGTAATGGGGAGCTGTTTTTT
>TRBJ2-3|TRBV5-1|NA|once
CASSLTLSTDTQYF
TGCGCCAGCAGCTTGACTCTGAGCACAGATACGCAGTATTTT
>TRBJ2-3|TRBV7-3|NA|once
CASSLFSRVSTDTQYF
TGTGCCAGCAGCTTATTCTCCCGCGTAAGCACAGATACGCAGTATTTT
>TRBJ2-3|TRBV28|TRBD2|NA
CASNGDGRDTQYF
TGTGCCAGCAACGGTGACGGGAGGGATACGCAGTATTTT
>TRBJ2-3|TRBV19|TRBD2|NA
CASSIFGLLSRASGRKDTQYF
TGTGCCAGTAGTATCTTTGGTCTTCTGTCACGGGCTAGCGGGAGGAAAGATACGCAGTATTTT
>TRBJ2-7|TRBV5-6|NA|NA
CASSSDPSGDEQYF
TGTGCCAGCAGCTCTGATCCAAGCGGCGACGAGCAGTACTTC
>TRBJ1-4|TRBV7-2|TRBD1|NA
CASSPGWGQGGEKLFF
TGTGCCAGCAGCCCCGGATGGGGACAGGGAGGTGAAAAACTGTTTTTT
>TRBJ1-1|TRBV5-1|NA|NA
CASSPRGGRIWNTEAFF
TGCGCCAGCAGCCCGCGGGGCGGAAGGATCTGGAACACTGAAGCTTTCTTT
>TRBJ1-2|TRBV19|NA|NA
CASSIRRGNGYTF
TGTGCCAGTAGTATCCGGCGGGGTAATGGCTACACCTTC
>TRBJ1-2|TRBV9|NA|once
CASNSGGPLYGYTF
TGTGCCAGCAATTCGGGGGGCCCACTCTATGGCTACACCTTC
>TRBJ1-3|TRBV6-5|NA|NA
CASSREYSGNTIYF
TGTGCCAGCAGTCGAGAATACTCTGGAAACACCATATATTTT